The clone carrying this T cell receptor (beta chain) was seen a single time. The data were obtained in a study of blood T cell repertoires in COVID-19. Study in general: Samples of COVID-19 (acute and convalescent) were obtained from the United States, Italy and Spain.

The CDR3 is 13 amino acids. Trimming shortened V by 4 bases and J by 1 base, and 7 bases separated the two germline ends. Germline V lookup: CDR1 SGHNT, CDR2 YYREEE (reference sequence). Sequenced by immunoSEQ multiplex PCR; TCRdb stores in-frame clones only, minus some. The data show 250,000 to 300,000 clones, with about 88% seen just once and 3.6% held by the top ten. Material for sequencing was peripheral blood. This clonotype was obtained from a man aged 18 to 35 with active or convalescent COVID-19. V usage is TRBV5-4 and J usage is TRBJ2-3, with a tentative D call TRBD2 (5 bases). CDR3 nucleotide sequence: TGTGCCAGCAGCGGAGCGGGCACAGATACGCAGTATTTT. Encoded protein: CASSGAGTDTQYF.